The text below deals with one T cell receptor beta chain. This CDR3 contains 15 residues. CDR1 and CDR2 (germline): MNHEY, SVGAGI. The V end lost 8 bases, the J end lost 2 bases, and 16 bases lay between the germline ends. The data originate from a study of control samples from healthy donors and cancer patients. Repertoires were generated with immunoSEQ multiplex PCR, while TCRdb's copy carries only in-frame clones and drops some. The sample carries about 77,000 clones, around 92% recorded once. Sequencing was performed on blood. V usage is TRBV6-5 and J usage is TRBJ1-5, with D possibly being TRBD1 (6 bases). The sequence derives from a woman aged 55 to 70 in good health. This CDR3 reads CASGTRGGGNQPQHF. CDR3 bases: TGTGCCAGCGGCACCCGAGGGGGTGGCAATCAGCCCCAGCATTTT.